This T cell receptor beta chain was captured in a study of shared clonotypes between healthy human individuals. The V and J ends lost 2 bases and 8 bases, in that order; junction bases with no gene match: 6. The CDR3 covers 13 residues. Germline V CDR1 and CDR2: GTSNPN, SVGIG (reference sequence). Data came from immunoSEQ multiplex PCR; TCRdb stores just in-frame clones and leaves some out. The sample carries more than 2,000,000 clones, 85% to 95% recorded once. The sequence derives from a man aged 18 to 30 in good health. The genes are TRBV30 and TRBJ1-5; TRBD1 aligns across 7 bases. Sequencing was carried out using naive CD4+ T cells sorted from blood. The sample's subset: CD45RA+ positively selected. In nucleotides, the CDR3 is TGTGCCTGGAGTCGACAGGGCCGAGAGCCCCAGCATTTT. Its protein is CAWSRQGREPQHF.